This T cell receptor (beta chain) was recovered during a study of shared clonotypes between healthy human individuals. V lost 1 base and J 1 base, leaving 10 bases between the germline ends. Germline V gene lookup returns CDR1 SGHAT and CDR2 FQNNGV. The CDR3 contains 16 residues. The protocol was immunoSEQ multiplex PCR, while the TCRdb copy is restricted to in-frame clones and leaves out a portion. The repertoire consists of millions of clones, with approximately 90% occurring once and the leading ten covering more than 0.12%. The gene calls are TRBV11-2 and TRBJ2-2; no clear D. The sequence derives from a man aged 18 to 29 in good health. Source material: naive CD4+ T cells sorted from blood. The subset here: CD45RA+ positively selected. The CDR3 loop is CASSLGAPGNTGELFF. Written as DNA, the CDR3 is TGTGCCAGCAGCTTAGGGGCCCCAGGGAACACCGGGGAGCTGTTTTTT.